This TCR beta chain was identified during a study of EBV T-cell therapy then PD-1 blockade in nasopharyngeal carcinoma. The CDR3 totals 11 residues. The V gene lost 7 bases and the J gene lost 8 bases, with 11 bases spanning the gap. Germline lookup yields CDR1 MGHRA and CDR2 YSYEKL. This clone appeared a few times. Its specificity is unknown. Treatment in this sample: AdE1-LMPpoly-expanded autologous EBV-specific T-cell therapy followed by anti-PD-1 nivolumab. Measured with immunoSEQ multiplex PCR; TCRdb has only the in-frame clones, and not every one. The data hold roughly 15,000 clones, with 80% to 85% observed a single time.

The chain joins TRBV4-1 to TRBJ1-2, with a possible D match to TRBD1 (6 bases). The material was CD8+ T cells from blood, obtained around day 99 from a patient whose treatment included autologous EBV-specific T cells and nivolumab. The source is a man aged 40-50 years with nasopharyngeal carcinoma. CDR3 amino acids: CASKGGTGYTF. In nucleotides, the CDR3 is TGCGCCAGCAAAGGGGGAACGGGCTACACCTTC.